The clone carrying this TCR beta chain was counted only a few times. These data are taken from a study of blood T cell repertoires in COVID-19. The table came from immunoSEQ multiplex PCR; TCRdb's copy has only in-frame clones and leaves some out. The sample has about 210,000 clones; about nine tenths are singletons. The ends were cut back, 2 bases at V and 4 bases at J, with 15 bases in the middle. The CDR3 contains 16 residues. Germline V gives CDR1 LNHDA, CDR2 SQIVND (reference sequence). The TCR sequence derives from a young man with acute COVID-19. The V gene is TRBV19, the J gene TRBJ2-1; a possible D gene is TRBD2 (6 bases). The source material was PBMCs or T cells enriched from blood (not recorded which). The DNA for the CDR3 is TGTGCCAGTAGTATACAAGGGGCGGAGGGTTACAATGAGCAGTTCTTC. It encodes CASSIQGAEGYNEQFF.